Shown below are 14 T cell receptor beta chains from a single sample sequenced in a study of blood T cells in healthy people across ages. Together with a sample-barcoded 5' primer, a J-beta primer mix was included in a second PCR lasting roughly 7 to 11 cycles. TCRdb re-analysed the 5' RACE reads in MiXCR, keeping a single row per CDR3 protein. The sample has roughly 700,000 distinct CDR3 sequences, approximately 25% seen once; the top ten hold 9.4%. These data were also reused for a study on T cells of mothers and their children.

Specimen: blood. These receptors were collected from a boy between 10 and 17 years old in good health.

The CDR3 sequence is CASKDSMNTEAFF. CDR3 nucleotides: TGTGCCAGCAAGGACAGCATGAACACTGAAGCTTTCTTT. The rearrangement links TRBV28 to TRBJ1-1; the D gene is possibly TRBD1 (6 bases). CDR3 size: 13 residues. V lost 7 bases, J lost 0 bases, and 9 bases lay in between. Germline values: CDR1 MDHEN, CDR2 SYDVKM.

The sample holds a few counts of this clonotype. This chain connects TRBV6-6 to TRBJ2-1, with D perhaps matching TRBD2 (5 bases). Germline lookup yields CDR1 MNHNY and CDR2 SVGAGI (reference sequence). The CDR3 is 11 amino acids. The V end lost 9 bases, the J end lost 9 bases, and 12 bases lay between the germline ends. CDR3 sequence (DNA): TGTGCCAGTCGGACTGGTGGTGAGCAGTTCTTC. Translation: CASRTGGEQFF.

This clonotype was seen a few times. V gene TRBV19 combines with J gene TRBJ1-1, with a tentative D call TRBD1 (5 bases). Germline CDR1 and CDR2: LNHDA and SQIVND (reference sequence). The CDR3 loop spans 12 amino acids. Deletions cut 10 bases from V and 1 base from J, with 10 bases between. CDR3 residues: CATTTENTEAFF. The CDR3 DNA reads TGTGCCACCACGACAGAGAACACTGAAGCTTTCTTT.

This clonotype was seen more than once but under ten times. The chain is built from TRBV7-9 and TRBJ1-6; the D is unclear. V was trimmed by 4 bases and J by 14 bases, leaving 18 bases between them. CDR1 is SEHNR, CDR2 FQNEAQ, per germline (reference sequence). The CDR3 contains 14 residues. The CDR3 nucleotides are TGTGCCAGCAGCTCACGGACCCTTGGGTCATCCCTCCACTTT. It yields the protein CASSSRTLGSSLHF. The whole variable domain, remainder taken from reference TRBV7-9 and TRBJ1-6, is DTGVSQNPRHKITKRGQNVTFRCDPISEHNRLYWYRQTLGQGPEFLTYFQNEAQLEKSRLLSDRFSAERPKGSFSTLEIQRTEQGDSAMYLCASSSRTLGSSLHFGNGTRLTVT.

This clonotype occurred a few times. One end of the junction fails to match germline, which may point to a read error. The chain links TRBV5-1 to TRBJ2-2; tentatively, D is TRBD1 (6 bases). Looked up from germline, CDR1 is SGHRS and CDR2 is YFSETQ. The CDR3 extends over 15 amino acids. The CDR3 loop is CASSTTGTLTGKLFF. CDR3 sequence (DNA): TGCGCCAGCAGCACTACCGGGACACTGACCGGGAAGCTGTTTTTT.

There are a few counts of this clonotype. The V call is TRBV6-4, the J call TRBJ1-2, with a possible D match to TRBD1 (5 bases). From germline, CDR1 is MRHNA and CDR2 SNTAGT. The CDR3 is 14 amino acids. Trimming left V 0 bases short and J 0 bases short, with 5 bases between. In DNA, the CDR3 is TGTGCCAGCAGTGACTCGACAGCTAACTATGGCTACACCTTC. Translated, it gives CASSDSTANYGYTF.

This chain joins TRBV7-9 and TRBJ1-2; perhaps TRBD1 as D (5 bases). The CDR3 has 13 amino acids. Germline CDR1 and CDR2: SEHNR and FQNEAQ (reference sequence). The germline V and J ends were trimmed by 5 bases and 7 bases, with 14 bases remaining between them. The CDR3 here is CASSRAGGPGYTF. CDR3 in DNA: TGTGCCAGCAGCCGTGCCGGGGGTCCTGGCTACACCTTC.

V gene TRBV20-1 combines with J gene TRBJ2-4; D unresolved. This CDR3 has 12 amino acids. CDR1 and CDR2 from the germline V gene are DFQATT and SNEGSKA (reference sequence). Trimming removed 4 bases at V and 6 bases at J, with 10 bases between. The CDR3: CSATAGANIQYF. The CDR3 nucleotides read TGCAGTGCTACGGCCGGCGCAAACATTCAGTACTTC.

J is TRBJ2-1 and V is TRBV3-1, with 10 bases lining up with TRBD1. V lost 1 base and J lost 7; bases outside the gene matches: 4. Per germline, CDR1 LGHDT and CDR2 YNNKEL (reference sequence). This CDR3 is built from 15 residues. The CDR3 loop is CASSQGPGQGNEQFF. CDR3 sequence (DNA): TGTGCCAGCAGCCAAGGTCCGGGACAGGGGAATGAGCAGTTCTTC.

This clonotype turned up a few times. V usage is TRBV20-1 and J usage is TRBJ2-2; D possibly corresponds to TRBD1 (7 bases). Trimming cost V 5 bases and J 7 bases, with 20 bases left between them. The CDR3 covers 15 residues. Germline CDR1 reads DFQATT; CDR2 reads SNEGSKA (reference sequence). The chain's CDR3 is CSAEGTPRGSGELFF. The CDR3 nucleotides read TGCAGTGCTGAAGGGACTCCCAGGGGGAGCGGGGAGCTGTTTTTT.

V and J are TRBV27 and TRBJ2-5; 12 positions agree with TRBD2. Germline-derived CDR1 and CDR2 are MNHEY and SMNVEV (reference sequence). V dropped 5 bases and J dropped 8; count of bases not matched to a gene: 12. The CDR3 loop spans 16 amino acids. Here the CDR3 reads CASSPDPLAGGPTQYF. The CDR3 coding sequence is TGTGCCAGCAGTCCCGACCCCCTAGCGGGGGGGCCCACCCAGTACTTC.

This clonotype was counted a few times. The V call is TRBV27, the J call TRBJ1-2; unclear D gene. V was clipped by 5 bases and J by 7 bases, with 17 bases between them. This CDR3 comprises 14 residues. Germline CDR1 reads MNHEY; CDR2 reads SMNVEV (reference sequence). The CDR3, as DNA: TGTGCCAGCAGTCCCAACCGGGCGTTGACTGGCTACACCTTC. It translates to CASSPNRALTGYTF.

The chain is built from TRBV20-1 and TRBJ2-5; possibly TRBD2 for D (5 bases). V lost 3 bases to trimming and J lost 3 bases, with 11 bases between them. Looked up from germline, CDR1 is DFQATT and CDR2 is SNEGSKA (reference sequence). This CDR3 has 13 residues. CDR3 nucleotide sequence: TGCAGTGCTAGGATTGACTACAAAGAGACCCAGTACTTC. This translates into CSARIDYKETQYF.

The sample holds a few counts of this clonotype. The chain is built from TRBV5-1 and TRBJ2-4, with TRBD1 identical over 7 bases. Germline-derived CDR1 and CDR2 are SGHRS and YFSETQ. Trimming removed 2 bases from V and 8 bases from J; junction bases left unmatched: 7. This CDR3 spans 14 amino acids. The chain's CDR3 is CASSLGGGEDIQYF. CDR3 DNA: TGCGCCAGCAGCTTAGGGGGCGGCGAGGACATTCAGTACTTC. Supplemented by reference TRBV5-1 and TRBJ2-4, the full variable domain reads KAGVTQTPRYLIKTRGQQVTLSCSPISGHRSVSWYQQTPGQGLQFLFEYFSETQRNKGNFPGRFSGRQFSNSRSEMNVSTLELGDSALYLCASSLGGGEDIQYFGAGTRLSVL.